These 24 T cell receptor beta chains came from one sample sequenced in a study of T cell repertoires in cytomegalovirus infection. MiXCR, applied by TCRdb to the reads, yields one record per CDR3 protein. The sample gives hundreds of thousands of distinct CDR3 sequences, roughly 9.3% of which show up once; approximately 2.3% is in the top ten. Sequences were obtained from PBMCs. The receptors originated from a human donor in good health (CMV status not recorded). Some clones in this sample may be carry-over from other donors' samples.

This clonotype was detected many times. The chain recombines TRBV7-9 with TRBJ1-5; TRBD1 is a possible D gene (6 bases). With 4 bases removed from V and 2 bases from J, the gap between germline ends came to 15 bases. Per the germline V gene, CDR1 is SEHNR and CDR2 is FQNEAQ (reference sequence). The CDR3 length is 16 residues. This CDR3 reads CASSSEGGSGNQPQHF. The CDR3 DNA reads TGTGCCAGCAGCTCGGAGGGGGGATCTGGCAATCAGCCCCAGCATTTT.

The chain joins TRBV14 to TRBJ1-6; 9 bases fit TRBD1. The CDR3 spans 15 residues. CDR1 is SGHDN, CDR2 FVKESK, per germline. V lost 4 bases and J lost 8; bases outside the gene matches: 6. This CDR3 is CASSLRTGVDSPLHF. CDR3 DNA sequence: TGTGCCAGCAGCCTGCGGACAGGGGTGGATTCACCCCTCCACTTT.

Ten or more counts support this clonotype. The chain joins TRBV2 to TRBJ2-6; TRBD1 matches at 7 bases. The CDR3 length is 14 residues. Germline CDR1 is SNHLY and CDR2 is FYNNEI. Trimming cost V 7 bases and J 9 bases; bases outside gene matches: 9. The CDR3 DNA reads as TGTGCCAGCATGGGGACAGTCACGATCAACGTCCTGACTTTC. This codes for CASMGTVTINVLTF.

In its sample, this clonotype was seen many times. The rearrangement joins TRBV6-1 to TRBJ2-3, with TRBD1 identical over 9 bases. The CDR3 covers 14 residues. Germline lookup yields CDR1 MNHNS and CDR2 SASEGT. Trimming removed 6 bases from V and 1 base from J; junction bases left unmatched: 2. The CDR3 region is CASSTGGGTDTQYF. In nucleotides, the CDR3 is TGTGCCAGCAGCACAGGGGGCGGCACAGATACGCAGTATTTT.

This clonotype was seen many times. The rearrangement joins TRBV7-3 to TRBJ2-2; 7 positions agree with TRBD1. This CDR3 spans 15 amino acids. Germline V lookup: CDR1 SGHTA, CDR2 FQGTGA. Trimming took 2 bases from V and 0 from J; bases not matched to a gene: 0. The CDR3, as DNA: TGTGCCAGCAGCTTAGACAGGGCGAACACCGGGGAGCTGTTTTTT. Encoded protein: CASSLDRANTGELFF.

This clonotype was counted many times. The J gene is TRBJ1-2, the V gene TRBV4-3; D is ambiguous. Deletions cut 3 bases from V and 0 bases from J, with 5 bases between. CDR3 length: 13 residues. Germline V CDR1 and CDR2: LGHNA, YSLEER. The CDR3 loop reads CASSHETNYGYTF. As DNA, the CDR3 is TGCGCCAGCAGCCACGAAACTAACTATGGCTACACCTTC.

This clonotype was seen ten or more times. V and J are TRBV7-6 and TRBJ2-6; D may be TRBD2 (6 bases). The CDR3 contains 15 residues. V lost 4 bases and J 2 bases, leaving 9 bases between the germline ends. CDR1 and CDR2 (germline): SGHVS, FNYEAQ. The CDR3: CASSSTGAGANVLTF. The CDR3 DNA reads TGTGCCAGCAGCTCGACGGGAGCTGGGGCCAACGTCCTGACTTTC.

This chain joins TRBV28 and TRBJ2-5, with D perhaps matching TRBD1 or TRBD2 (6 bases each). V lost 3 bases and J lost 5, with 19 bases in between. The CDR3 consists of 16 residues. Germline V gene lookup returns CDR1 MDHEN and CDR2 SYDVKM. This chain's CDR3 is CASSFPAGGTVETQYF. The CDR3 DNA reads TGTGCCAGCAGTTTCCCCGCCGGGGGCACGGTGGAGACCCAGTACTTC.

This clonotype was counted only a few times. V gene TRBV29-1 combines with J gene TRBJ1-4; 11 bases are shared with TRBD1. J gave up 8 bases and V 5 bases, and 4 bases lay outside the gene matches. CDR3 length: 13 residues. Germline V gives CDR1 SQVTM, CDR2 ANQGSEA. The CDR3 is CSVSRTGGEKLFF. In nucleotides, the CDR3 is TGCAGCGTTTCCCGGACAGGGGGCGAAAAACTGTTTTTT.

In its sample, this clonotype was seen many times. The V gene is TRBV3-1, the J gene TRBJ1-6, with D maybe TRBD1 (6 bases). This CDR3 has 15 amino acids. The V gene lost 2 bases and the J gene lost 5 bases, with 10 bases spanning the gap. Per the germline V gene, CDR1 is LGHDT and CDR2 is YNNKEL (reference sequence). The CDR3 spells CASSQHRADNSPLHF. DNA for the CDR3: TGTGCCAGCAGCCAACACAGGGCGGATAATTCACCCCTCCACTTT. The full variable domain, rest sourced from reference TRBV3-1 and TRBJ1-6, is DTAVSQTPKYLVTQMGNDKSIKCEQNLGHDTMYWYKQDSKKFLKIMFSYNNKELIINETVPNRFSPKSPDKAHLNLHINSLELGDSAVYFCASSQHRADNSPLHFGNGTRLTVT.

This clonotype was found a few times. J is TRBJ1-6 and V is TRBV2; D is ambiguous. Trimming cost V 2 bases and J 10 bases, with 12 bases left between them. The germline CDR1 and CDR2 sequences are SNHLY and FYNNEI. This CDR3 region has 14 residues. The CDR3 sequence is CASSERERYSPLHF. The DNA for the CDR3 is TGTGCCAGCAGTGAAAGAGAGAGATACTCACCCCTCCACTTT.

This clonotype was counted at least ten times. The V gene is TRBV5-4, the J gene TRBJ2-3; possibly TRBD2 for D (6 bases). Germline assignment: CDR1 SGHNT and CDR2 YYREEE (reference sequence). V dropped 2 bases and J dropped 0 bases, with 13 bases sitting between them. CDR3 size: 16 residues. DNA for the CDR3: TGTGCCAGCAGCTTTGGGACTCCAGCAAGCACAGATACGCAGTATTTT. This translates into CASSFGTPASTDTQYF.

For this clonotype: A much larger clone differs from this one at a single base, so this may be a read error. This CDR3 is CASSPFRGHRNQYF. CDR3 in DNA: TGTGCCAGCTCACCTTTTAGGGGACATAGAAACCAGTACTTC. The gene calls are TRBV18 and TRBJ2-5; tentatively, D is TRBD1 (6 bases). The CDR3 length is 14 residues. CDR1 and CDR2 (germline): KGHSH, LQKENI. The V and J ends lost 3 bases and 10 bases respectively, with 18 bases between them.

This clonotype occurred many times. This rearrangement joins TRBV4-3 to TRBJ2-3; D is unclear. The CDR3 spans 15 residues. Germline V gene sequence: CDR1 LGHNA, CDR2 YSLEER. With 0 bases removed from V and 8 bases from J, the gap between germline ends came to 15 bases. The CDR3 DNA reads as TGCGCCAGCAGCCAAGAGGGCGGCAGCAAGGTTACGCAGTATTTT. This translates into CASSQEGGSKVTQYF.

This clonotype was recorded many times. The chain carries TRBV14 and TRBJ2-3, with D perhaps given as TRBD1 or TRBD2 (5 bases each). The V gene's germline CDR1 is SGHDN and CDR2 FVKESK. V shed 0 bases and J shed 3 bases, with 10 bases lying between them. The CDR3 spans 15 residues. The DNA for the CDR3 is TGTGCCAGCAGCCAAGAAGAGGGGTTGACAGATACGCAGTATTTT. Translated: CASSQEEGLTDTQYF.

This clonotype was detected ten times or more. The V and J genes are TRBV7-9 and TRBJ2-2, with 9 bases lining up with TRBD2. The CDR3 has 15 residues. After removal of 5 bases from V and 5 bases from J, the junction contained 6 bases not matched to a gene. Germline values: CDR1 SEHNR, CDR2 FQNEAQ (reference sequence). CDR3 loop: CASSPAGGRTGELFF. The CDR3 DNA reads TGTGCCAGCAGCCCCGCGGGGGGGCGAACCGGGGAGCTGTTTTTT.

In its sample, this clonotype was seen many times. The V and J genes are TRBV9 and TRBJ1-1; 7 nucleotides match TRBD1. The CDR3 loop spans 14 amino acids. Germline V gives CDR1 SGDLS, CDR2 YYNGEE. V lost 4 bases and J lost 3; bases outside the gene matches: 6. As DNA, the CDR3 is TGTGCCAGCAGCATGGGACAGTCTGACACTGAAGCTTTCTTT. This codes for CASSMGQSDTEAFF.

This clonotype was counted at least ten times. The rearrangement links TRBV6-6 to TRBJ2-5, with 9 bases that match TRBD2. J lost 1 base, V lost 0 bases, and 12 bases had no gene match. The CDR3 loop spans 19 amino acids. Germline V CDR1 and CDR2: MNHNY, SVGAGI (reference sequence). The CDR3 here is CASSYSLGERGASQETQYF. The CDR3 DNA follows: TGTGCCAGCAGTTACTCGTTGGGAGAGCGGGGGGCAAGCCAAGAGACCCAGTACTTC.

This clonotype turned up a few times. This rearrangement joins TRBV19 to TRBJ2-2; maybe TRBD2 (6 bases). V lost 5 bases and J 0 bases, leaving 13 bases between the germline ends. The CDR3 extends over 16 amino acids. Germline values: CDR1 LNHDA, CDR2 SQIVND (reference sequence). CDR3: CASSRDSVPNTGELFF. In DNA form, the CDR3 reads TGTGCCAGTAGTCGGGACTCCGTACCGAACACCGGGGAGCTGTTTTTT.

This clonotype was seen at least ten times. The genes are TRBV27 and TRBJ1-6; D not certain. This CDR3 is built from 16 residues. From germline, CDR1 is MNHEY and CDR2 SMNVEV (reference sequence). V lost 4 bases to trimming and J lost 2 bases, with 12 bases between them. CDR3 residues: CASSSVEGPYNSPLHF. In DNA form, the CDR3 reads TGTGCCAGCAGTTCCGTGGAAGGGCCCTATAATTCACCCCTCCACTTT.

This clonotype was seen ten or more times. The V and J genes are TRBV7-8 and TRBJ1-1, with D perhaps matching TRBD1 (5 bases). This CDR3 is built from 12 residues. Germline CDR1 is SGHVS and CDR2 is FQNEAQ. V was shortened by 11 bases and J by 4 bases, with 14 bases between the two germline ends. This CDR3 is CALGGRGTEAFF. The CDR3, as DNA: TGTGCCTTGGGGGGTCGGGGCACTGAAGCTTTCTTT.

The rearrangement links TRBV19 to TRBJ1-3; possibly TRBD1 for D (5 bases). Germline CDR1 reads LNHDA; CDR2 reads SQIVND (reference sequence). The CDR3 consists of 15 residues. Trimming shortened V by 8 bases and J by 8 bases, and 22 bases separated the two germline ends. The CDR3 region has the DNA TGTGCCAGTGGCCCCGGGACGCGGGCTAAGTACACCATATATTTT. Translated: CASGPGTRAKYTIYF. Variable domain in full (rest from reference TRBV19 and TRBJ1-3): DGGITQSPKYLFRKEGQNVTLSCEQNLNHDAMYWYRQDPGQGLRLIYYSQIVNDFQKGDIAEGYSVSREKKESFPLTVTSAQKNPTAFYLCASGPGTRAKYTIYFGEGSWLTVV.

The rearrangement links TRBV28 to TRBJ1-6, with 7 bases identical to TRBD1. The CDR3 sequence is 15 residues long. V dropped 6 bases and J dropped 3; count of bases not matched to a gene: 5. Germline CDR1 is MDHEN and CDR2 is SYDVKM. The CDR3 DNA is TGTGCCAGCAGCCCCAGGGGGTTCTATAATTCACCCCTCCACTTT. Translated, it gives CASSPRGFYNSPLHF.

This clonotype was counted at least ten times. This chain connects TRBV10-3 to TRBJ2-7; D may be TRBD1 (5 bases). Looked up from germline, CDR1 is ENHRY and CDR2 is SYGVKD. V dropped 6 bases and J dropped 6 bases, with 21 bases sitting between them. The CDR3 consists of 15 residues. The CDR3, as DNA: TGTGCCATCAGCAAAACCGTCGGACATACTGGCGAGCAGTACTTC. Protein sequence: CAISKTVGHTGEQYF.